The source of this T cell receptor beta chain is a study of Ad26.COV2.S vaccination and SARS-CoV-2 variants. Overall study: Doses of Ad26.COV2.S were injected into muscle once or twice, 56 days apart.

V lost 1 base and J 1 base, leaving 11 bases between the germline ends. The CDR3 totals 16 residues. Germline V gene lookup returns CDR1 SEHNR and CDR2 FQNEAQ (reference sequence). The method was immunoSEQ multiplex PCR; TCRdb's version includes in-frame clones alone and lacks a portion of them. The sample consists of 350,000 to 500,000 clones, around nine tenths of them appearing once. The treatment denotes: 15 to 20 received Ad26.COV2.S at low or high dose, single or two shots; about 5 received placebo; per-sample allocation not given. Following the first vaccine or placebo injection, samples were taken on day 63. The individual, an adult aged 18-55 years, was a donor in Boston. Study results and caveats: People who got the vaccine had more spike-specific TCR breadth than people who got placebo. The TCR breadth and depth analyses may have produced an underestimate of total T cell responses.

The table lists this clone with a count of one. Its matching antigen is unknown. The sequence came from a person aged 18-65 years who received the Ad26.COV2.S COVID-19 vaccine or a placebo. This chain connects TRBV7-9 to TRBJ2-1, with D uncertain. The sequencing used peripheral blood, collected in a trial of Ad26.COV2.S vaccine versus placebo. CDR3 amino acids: CASSLGQDISYNEQFF. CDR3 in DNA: TGTGCCAGCAGCTTAGGGCAAGACATATCCTACAATGAGCAGTTCTTC.